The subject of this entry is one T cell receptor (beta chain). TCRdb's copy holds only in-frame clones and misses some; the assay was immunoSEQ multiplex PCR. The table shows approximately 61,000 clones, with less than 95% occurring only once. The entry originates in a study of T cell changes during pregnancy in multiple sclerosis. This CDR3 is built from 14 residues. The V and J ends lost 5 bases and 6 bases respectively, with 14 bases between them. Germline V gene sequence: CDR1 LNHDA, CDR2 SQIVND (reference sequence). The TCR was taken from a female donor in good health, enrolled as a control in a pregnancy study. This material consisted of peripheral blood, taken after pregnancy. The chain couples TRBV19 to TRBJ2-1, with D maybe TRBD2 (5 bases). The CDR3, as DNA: TGTGCCAGTAGTCCGAATCGGGCGGGCAATGAGCAGTTCTTC. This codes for CASSPNRAGNEQFF. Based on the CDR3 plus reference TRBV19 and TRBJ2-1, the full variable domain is DGGITQSPKYLFRKEGQNVTLSCEQNLNHDAMYWYRQDPGQGLRLIYYSQIVNDFQKGDIAEGYSVSREKKESFPLTVTSAQKNPTAFYLCASSPNRAGNEQFFGPGTRLTVL.